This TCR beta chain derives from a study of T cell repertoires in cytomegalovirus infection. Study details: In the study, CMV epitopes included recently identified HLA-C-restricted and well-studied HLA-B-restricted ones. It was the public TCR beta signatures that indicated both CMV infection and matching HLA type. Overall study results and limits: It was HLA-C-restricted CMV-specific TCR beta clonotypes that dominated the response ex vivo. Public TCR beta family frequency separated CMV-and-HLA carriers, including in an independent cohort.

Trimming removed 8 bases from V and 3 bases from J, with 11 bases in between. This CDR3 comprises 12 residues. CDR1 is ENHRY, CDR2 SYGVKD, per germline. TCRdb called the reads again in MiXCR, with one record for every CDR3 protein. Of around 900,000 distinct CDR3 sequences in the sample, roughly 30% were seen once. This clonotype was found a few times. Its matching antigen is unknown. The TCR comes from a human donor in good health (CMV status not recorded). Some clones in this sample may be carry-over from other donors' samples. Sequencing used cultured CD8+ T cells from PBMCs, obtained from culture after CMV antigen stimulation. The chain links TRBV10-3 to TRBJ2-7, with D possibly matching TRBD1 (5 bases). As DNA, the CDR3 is TGTGCCATCGGTCCGACAGACTACGAGCAGTACTTC. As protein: CAIGPTDYEQYF.